This T cell receptor (beta chain) was identified in a study of CD8 T cells in ankylosing spondylitis. Study observations and caveats: Clones linked to the disease showed a CD8+ phenotype. They occurred at relatively low frequencies in peripheral blood. Reported data indicate significant enrichment of disease-linked clones within matched ankylosing spondylitis synovial fluid. It appeared that ankylosing spondylitis blood was characterized by a TCR beta motif of under ten highly homologous variants. Some motif variants were previously reported in reactive arthritis synovial fluid and blood.

Concerning this clonotype itself: What it binds is unknown.

By quantitative 5'-RACE with molecular barcodes, the TCR beta libraries were made. In TCRdb, the 5' RACE reads were re-called with MiXCR into one record per CDR3 protein. The table records fewer than 750,000 distinct CDR3 sequences, around 20% of them present only once. The germline gives CDR1 MNHEY, CDR2 SVGEGT. V was pared by 0 bases and J by 1 base, with 6 bases between. The CDR3 contains 15 residues. The chain carries TRBV6-2 or TRBV6-3 and TRBJ2-2; perhaps TRBD1 as D (5 bases). Specimen: blood, either unsorted or a sorted T cell fraction (not recorded which). This receptor was obtained from a male donor with ankylosing spondylitis. The CDR3 bases are TGTGCCAGCAGTTACTCGCAGGGGAACACCGGGGAGCTGTTTTTT. Its translation is CASSYSQGNTGELFF.